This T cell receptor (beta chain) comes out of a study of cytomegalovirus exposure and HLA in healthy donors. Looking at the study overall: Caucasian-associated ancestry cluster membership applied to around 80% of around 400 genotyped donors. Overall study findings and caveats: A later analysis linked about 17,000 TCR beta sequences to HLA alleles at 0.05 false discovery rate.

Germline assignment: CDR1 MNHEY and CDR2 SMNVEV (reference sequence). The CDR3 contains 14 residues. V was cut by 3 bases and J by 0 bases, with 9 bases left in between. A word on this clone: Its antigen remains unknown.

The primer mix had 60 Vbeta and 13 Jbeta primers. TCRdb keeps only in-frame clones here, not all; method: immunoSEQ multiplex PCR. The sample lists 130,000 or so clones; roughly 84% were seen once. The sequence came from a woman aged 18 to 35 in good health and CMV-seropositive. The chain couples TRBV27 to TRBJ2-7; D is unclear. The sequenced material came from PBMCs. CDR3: CASSLGANSYEQYF. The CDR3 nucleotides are TGTGCCAGCAGTTTGGGCGCCAACTCCTACGAGCAGTACTTC.